The 24 T cell receptor beta chains below come from one sample, sequenced in a study of T-cell reconstitution after alpha-beta-depleted transplantation in children. It was with unique molecular identifiers that the TCRbeta library was prepared. One entry per CDR3 protein results from TCRdb running MiXCR on the PCR reads. This sample carries hundreds of thousands of distinct CDR3 sequences, approximately 15% of them seen once, and the ten largest clones take about two fifths. Sequencing used PBMCs, mostly from graft donor cells, obtained 360 days after TCRalphabeta/CD19-depleted stem cell transplant. The receptor source for this set is a male patient aged 2 to 9 who had a stem cell transplant for acute lymphoblastic leukemia, so the T cells may come from the graft donor.

This clonotype was counted at least ten times. V usage is TRBV12-3 or TRBV12-4 and J usage is TRBJ1-1; perhaps TRBD1 as D (6 bases). The V gene lost 3 bases and the J gene lost 4 bases, with 12 bases spanning the gap. This CDR3 contains 14 residues. CDR3 residues: CASSFGGRVTEAFF. The CDR3, as DNA: TGTGCCAGCAGTTTTGGGGGGCGAGTCACTGAAGCTTTCTTT.

The chain combines TRBV5-1 with TRBJ2-7; possibly TRBD2 for D (6 bases). Trimming left V 2 bases short and J 10 bases short, with 16 bases between. The CDR3 is made up of 13 amino acids. Looked up from germline, CDR1 is SGHRS and CDR2 is YFSETQ. CDR3: CASSLTTLAAQYF. The CDR3 coding sequence is TGCGCCAGCAGCTTAACTACTTTAGCGGCCCAGTACTTC.

The CDR3: CASRPDFFRGDTQYF. Written as DNA, the CDR3 is TGTGCCAGCAGACCTGACTTCTTTAGGGGAGATACGCAGTATTTT. J is TRBJ2-3 and V is TRBV7-6; weak D call: TRBD1 (5 bases). V was clipped by 6 bases and J by 5 bases, with 18 bases between them. The germline V gene encodes CDR1 SGHVS and CDR2 FNYEAQ. CDR3 length: 15 amino acids.

V is TRBV11-2 and J is TRBJ1-4; tentative D call: TRBD1 (5 bases). Germline assignment: CDR1 SGHAT and CDR2 FQNNGV. The CDR3 consists of 15 residues. Trimming pared 5 bases from V and 8 bases from J, leaving 18 bases between. For the CDR3, the DNA is TGTGCCAGCAGCCCCGGGACCGGAGGTTTAGAAAAACTGTTTTTT. The encoded protein is CASSPGTGGLEKLFF.

The V and J genes are TRBV6-2 or TRBV6-3 and TRBJ2-1; 9 nucleotides align to TRBD2. The CDR3 is made up of 14 amino acids. Germline V gives CDR1 MNHEY, CDR2 SVGEGT. The V and J ends lost 4 bases and 6 bases, in that order; junction bases with no gene match: 4. CDR3 coding DNA: TGTGCCAGCAGTTGGGCTAGCGGGATCAATGAGCAGTTCTTC. This sequence encodes CASSWASGINEQFF.

The V and J genes are TRBV20-1 and TRBJ2-7; D remains ambiguous. CDR3 length equals 12 residues. Germline assignment: CDR1 DFQATT and CDR2 SNEGSKA (reference sequence). Deletions cut 1 base from V and 5 bases from J, with 9 bases between. The CDR3 nucleotides are TGCAGTGCTAGAGGGCAGTTCAACGAGCAGTACTTC. It is translated as CSARGQFNEQYF.

At least ten counts were recorded for this clonotype. Written as DNA, the CDR3 is TGTGCCAGCAGCTCCGGACAGCACAGCACAGATACGCAGTATTTT. Its protein is CASSSGQHSTDTQYF. This chain links TRBV12-3 or TRBV12-4 with TRBJ2-3; D is perhaps TRBD1 (6 bases). The CDR3 consists of 15 residues. The V end was cut by 6 bases, the J end by 0 bases, with 13 bases between.

This rearrangement joins TRBV5-6 to TRBJ2-1, with TRBD1 matching over 7 bases. The CDR3 totals 16 residues. V lost 4 bases, J lost 0 bases, and 7 bases stayed unmatched. The germline V gene encodes CDR1 SGHDT and CDR2 YYEEEE. CDR3 DNA: TGTGCCAGCAGCCGGAAGGGGGCATTCTCCTACAATGAGCAGTTCTTC. Translating gives CASSRKGAFSYNEQFF.

The chain employs TRBV10-2 and TRBJ1-5, with D maybe TRBD1 (5 bases). This CDR3 comprises 14 residues. V lost 7 bases, J lost 4 bases, and 14 bases lay in between. Germline CDR1 and CDR2: WSHSY and SAAADI. CDR3 DNA: TGCGCCAGCATCCCAGGGTTAGGAAATCAGCCCCAGCATTTT. Amino acids: CASIPGLGNQPQHF.

The chain links TRBV7-2 to TRBJ2-3; D possibly matches TRBD1 or TRBD2 (5 bases each). With 4 bases removed from V and 6 bases from J, the gap between germline ends came to 8 bases. The germline CDR1 and CDR2 sequences are SGHTA and FQGNSA. The CDR3 loop spans 12 amino acids. The CDR3 here is CASSWDEDTQYF. The CDR3 DNA sequence: TGTGCCAGCAGCTGGGACGAGGATACGCAGTATTTT.

This sequence joins TRBV10-2 and TRBJ2-2, with 10 bases lining up with TRBD2. Germline trimming cut 3 bases from V and 4 bases from J; bases unmatched to any gene: 8. The germline V gene encodes CDR1 WSHSY and CDR2 SAAADI. The CDR3 sequence is 17 residues long. The CDR3 coding sequence is TGCGCCAGCAGTGACTCCGGGACTAGCGCGGGCACCGGGGAGCTGTTTTTT. This gives the protein CASSDSGTSAGTGELFF.

J is TRBJ2-4 and V is TRBV2; D may be TRBD1 (7 bases). The CDR3 consists of 13 residues. V lost 7 bases, J lost 7 bases, and 14 bases lay in between. Germline assignment: CDR1 SNHLY and CDR2 FYNNEI. The CDR3 loop reads CASTATGRNIQYF. CDR3 nucleotide sequence: TGTGCCAGCACGGCGACAGGGAGGAACATTCAGTACTTC.

The table lists this clonotype with a few counts. V is TRBV7-3 and J is TRBJ1-2; a weak D match, TRBD1 (6 bases). This CDR3 spans 13 amino acids. The germline V and J ends were trimmed by 1 base and 8 bases, with 11 bases remaining between them. The germline gives CDR1 SGHTA, CDR2 FQGTGA. CDR3 protein: CASSLNDRQGYTF. Written as DNA, the CDR3 is TGTGCCAGCAGCTTAAACGACAGGCAAGGCTACACCTTC.

The table lists this clonotype with a few counts. This chain uses TRBV6-2 or TRBV6-3 with TRBJ2-3; D not resolved. The V end was cut by 6 bases, the J end by 6 bases, with 7 bases between. Germline assignment: CDR1 MNHEY and CDR2 SVGEGT. There are 11 residues in the CDR3. CDR3 sequence: CASRKGDTQYF. The CDR3 DNA reads as TGTGCCAGCAGAAAAGGGGATACGCAGTATTTT.

This chain joins TRBV30 and TRBJ1-1, with D maybe TRBD1 (5 bases). V shed 1 base and J shed 4 bases, with 7 bases lying between them. This CDR3 contains 12 residues. CDR1 and CDR2 (germline): GTSNPN, SVGIG (reference sequence). CDR3 in DNA: TGTGCCTGGAGTGCCGACAGCACTGAAGCTTTCTTT. Encoded protein: CAWSADSTEAFF.

A few counts support this clonotype. The J gene is TRBJ2-3, the V gene TRBV7-8; perhaps TRBD2 as D (6 bases). V was shortened by 1 base and J by 7 bases, with 21 bases between the two germline ends. The CDR3 runs 17 residues. Per the germline V gene, CDR1 is SGHVS and CDR2 is FQNEAQ. CDR3 DNA: TGTGCCAGCAGCTTAGGAATCTGGGACTCCCGGTCAAATACGCAGTATTTT. Protein sequence: CASSLGIWDSRSNTQYF.

The rearrangement links TRBV4-3 to TRBJ2-1, with 9 bases aligning to TRBD2. Germline values: CDR1 LGHNA, CDR2 YSLEER. The ends lost 4 bases at V and 6 bases at J; junction bases unmatched: 16. This CDR3 has 18 amino acids. The CDR3 is CASSLSGPAGGFPNEQFF. The CDR3 DNA sequence: TGCGCCAGCAGCCTCAGTGGTCCGGCGGGGGGGTTTCCCAATGAGCAGTTCTTC.

This clonotype was seen only a few times. Written as DNA, the CDR3 is TGTGCCATCGGGGACCCTTTGTACAATGAGCAGTTCTTC. Protein: CAIGDPLYNEQFF. J is TRBJ2-1 and V is TRBV2; D tentatively fits TRBD1 or TRBD2 (5 bases each). The CDR3 totals 13 residues. The V gene lost 10 bases and the J gene lost 4 bases, with 14 bases spanning the gap. CDR1 SNHLY and CDR2 FYNNEI come from the germline V gene.

This clonotype came up a few times. J is TRBJ1-3 and V is TRBV12-3 or TRBV12-4; 7 bases map to TRBD1. The CDR3 covers 13 residues. V lost 4 bases and J lost 6; bases outside the gene matches: 3. CDR3 coding DNA: TGTGCCAGCAGTTACAGGGGAGAAAACACCATATATTTT. Translating gives CASSYRGENTIYF.

DNA for the CDR3: TGTGCCAGCAGCTTAGATCTGGGGGCCGTAGATACGCAGTATTTT. Protein: CASSLDLGAVDTQYF. V is TRBV7-2 and J is TRBJ2-3; TRBD1 is a possible D gene (6 bases). From germline, CDR1 is SGHTA and CDR2 FQGNSA. V lost 1 base to trimming and J lost 5 bases, with 13 bases between them. The CDR3 runs to 15 residues.

Ten or more counts support this clonotype. CDR3 in DNA: TGCGCCAGCAGCCAACTGGGACTAGCTGAGACCCAGTACTTC. Translating it yields CASSQLGLAETQYF. V is TRBV4-3 and J is TRBJ2-5; 9 bases match TRBD2. Unmatched junction bases numbered 3, after V lost 2 bases and J lost 5 bases. Germline CDR1 is LGHNA and CDR2 is YSLEER. The CDR3 is 14 amino acids.

This clonotype has more than one count but fewer than ten. V is TRBV12-3 or TRBV12-4 and J is TRBJ1-5, with TRBD1 matching over 9 bases. J was trimmed by 7 bases and V by 3 bases; bases with no gene match: 7. The CDR3 length is 15 residues. CDR3 region: CASSFGGQGRQPQHF. The CDR3 DNA reads as TGTGCCAGCAGTTTCGGGGGACAGGGCCGGCAGCCCCAGCATTTT.

This clonotype was seen at least ten times. This chain connects TRBV5-6 to TRBJ2-2; D might be TRBD1 (5 bases). Trimming took 2 bases from V and 2 from J, leaving 13 bases between them. Germline CDR1 and CDR2: SGHDT and YYEEEE. CDR3 length: 16 amino acids. The CDR3, as DNA: TGTGCCAGCAGCTTTGGAAGGGGATCTAACACCGGGGAGCTGTTTTTT. Amino acid sequence: CASSFGRGSNTGELFF.

V and J are TRBV21-1 and TRBJ1-1; the table names TRBD1, a call not compared with the DNA. TRBV21-1 corresponds to a pseudogene. The CDR3 is made up of 14 amino acids. This CDR3 reads CASSKGPGRPLAFF. The CDR3 nucleotides read TGTGCCAGCAGCAAAGGCCCAGGTAGACCCCTGGCTTTCTTT.